This TCR beta chain was sequenced in a study of CD8+ T cells in alopecia areata. Isolated RNA was reverse transcribed into cDNA used as the sequencing template. The assay was immunoSEQ multiplex PCR, and TCRdb's table has in-frame clones only and misses some. This sample has some 220,000 clones, with about three fifths found just once. The germline V gene has CDR1 LNHDA and CDR2 SQIVND (reference sequence). V was cut by 3 bases and J by 0 bases, with 3 bases left in between. This CDR3 is 14 amino acids long. Documented treatment: oral pan-JAK inhibitor, 5-10 mg twice daily. The chain joins TRBV19 to TRBJ2-6, with unresolved D. The sequence derives from a human donor with alopecia areata. The starting material was CD4+ T cells sorted from blood, obtained at week 4, from a patient treated with tofacitinib. CDR3 region: CASSMLSGANVLTF. The CDR3 DNA follows: TGTGCCAGTAGTATGCTCTCTGGGGCCAACGTCCTGACTTTC.